This T cell receptor beta chain stems from a study of response to subunit inactivated influenza vaccine. Germline lookup yields CDR1 SGHRS and CDR2 YFSETQ. V was cut by 4 bases and J by 6 bases, with 21 bases left in between. CDR3 length: 16 amino acids. Study conclusions and caveats: Authors proposed each seasonal influenza vaccination draws in few new T cells.

TCRdb itself ran the RT-PCR reads through MiXCR, one entry per CDR3 protein. Of 200,000 to 300,000 distinct CDR3 sequences in the sample, more than 10% were seen once. This clonotype has just a few counts. What it binds is unknown. The TCR comes from a man in his forties or fifties who received an inactivated influenza vaccine. Sequenced here: non-naive T cells sorted from PBMCs, sampled 14 to 15 days before vaccination. V is TRBV5-1 and J is TRBJ2-3, with D possibly being TRBD2 (7 bases). The CDR3 here is CASSPGAAGAIDTQYF. The CDR3 DNA reads as TGCGCCAGCAGCCCGGGGGCGGCGGGGGCCATTGATACGCAGTATTTT.